Sequencing of this TCR beta chain was carried out in a study of siplizumab effects on memory and regulatory T cells. Findings and limits, study-wide: Few alloreactive clones mapped to unstimulated subsets. The suppressive capacity of proliferating Tregs from siplizumab cultures remained unconfirmed. In unstimulated cells, naive T cells appeared more diverse than memory T cells and seemed major alloresponse contributors.

As for this clone: Its antigen remains unidentified.

TCRdb's table, derived via immunoSEQ multiplex PCR, lists solely in-frame clones and lacks some. This sample yields about 100,000 clones, of which 75% to 95% are seen a single time; 2.6% belongs to the top ten. The CDR3 has 15 amino acids. Trimming shortened V by 5 bases and J by 5 bases, and 18 bases separated the two germline ends. CDR1 is SGHTA, CDR2 FQGNSA, per germline. The genes are TRBV7-2 and TRBJ2-5; a weak D match, TRBD2 (6 bases). The source of this sequence is a human donor in good health. Some clones in this sample may be carry-over from other donors' samples. Sequenced sample: CD4+ T cells sorted from blood. The DNA of the CDR3 is TGTGCCAGCAGCCTGGGACGGTCGCGGGGCGAGACCCAGTACTTC. Its translation: CASSLGRSRGETQYF.